This T cell receptor beta chain was captured by sequencing in a study of shared clonotypes between healthy human individuals. Study-level information: Three plates were used per donor for CD4 naive, three for CD4 memory, two for CD8 naive and one for CD8 memory. Findings of the study overall: A generally larger estimated richness was seen in naive subsets than in memory subsets.

A note on this clone: Its target is not known.

Execution of the assay was at deep level. Sequencing used immunoSEQ multiplex PCR; TCRdb keeps in-frame clones, though not all of them. Of about 580,000 clones listed, 95% to 98% were seen once; the top ten hold 0.3%. CD8 cells regarded as naive lacked CD45RO, were positively chosen for CCR7, and omitted terminally differentiated effector memory CD45RA+ cells. The TCR sequence derives from a man aged 25 to 40 in good health. The sequenced material came from naive CD8+ T cells sorted from blood.

The CDR3 region is CASSHTGQAYEQYF. The CDR3 region has the DNA TGTGCCAGCAGCCATACCGGACAGGCCTACGAGCAGTACTTC. The V gene is TRBV7-9, the J gene TRBJ2-7; 7 bases are a match to TRBD1. Losses at the gene ends were 5 bases for V and 2 bases for J; bases not matched to a gene: 6. The germline V gene has CDR1 SEHNR and CDR2 FQNEAQ (reference sequence). CDR3 size: 14 residues.